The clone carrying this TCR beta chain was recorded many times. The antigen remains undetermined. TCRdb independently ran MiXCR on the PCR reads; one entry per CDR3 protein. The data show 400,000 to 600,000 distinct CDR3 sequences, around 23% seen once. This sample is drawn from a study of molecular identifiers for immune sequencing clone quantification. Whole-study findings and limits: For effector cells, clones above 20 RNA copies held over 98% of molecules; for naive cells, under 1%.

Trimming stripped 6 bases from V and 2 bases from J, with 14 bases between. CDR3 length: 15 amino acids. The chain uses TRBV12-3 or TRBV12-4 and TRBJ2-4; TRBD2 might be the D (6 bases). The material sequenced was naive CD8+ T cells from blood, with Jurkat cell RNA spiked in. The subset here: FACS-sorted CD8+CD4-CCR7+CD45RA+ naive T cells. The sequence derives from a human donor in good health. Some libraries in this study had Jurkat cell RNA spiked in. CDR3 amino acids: CASSPLGRSKNIQYF. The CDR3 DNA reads TGTGCCAGCAGCCCCCTAGGGAGGTCCAAAAACATTCAGTACTTC.